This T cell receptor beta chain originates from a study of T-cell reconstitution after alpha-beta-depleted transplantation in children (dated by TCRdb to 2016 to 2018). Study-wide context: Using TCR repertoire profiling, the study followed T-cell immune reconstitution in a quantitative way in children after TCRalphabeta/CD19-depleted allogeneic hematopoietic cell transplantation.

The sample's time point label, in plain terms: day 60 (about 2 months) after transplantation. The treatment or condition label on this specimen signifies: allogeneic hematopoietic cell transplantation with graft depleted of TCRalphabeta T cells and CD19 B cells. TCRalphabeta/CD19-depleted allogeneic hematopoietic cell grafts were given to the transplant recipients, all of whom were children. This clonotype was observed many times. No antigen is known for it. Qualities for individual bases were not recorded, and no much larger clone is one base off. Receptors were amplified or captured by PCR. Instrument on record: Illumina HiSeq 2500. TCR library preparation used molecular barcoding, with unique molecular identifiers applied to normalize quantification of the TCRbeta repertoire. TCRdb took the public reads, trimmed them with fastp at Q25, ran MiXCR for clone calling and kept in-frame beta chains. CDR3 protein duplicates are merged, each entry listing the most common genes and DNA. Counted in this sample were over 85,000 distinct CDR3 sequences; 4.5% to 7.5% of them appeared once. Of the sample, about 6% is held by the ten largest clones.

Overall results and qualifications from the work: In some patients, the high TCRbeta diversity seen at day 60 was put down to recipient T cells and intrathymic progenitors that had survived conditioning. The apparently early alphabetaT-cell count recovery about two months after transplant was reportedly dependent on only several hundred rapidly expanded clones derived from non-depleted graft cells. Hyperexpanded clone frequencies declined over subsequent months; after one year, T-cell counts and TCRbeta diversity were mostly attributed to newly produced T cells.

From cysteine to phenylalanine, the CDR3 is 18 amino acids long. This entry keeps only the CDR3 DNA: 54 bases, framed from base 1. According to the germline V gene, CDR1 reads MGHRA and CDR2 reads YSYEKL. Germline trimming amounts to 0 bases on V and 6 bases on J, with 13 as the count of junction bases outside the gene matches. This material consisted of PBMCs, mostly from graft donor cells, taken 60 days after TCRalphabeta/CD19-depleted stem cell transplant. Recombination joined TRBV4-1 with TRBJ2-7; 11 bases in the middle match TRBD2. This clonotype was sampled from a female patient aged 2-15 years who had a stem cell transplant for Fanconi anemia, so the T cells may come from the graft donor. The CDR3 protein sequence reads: CASSQDDGTSGLFGEQYF. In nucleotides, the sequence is TGCGCCAGCAGCCAAGACGACGGGACTAGCGGCCTGTTTGGCGAGCAGTACTTC.